One sample yielded the 3 T cell receptor beta chains listed below, sequenced in a study of blood T cell repertoires in COVID-19. Sequencing was performed with immunoSEQ multiplex PCR; in TCRdb, only in-frame clones are kept and a portion is missing. The sample shows under 300,000 clones, roughly 89% of them seen only once. The specimen sequenced was peripheral blood. These receptors were obtained from a woman aged 30 to 39 with active or convalescent COVID-19.

This clone showed up just once. This rearrangement joins TRBV6-6 to TRBJ2-2; D is possibly TRBD2 (7 bases). V was clipped by 7 bases and J by 4 bases, with 19 bases between them. The germline gives CDR1 MNHNY, CDR2 SVGAGI (reference sequence). The CDR3 length is 16 residues. The DNA of the CDR3 is TGTGCCAGCACCCGCACCGGGGGGCCGACCACCGGGGAGCTGTTTTTT. The encoded protein is CASTRTGGPTTGELFF.

The chain recombines TRBV19 with TRBJ1-1, with D unresolved. Germline V gene data show CDR1 as LNHDA and CDR2 as SQIVND (reference sequence). The CDR3 length is 13 residues. Between the trimmed V and J ends, which lost 3 bases and 4 bases, there was a span of 9 bases. The DNA for the CDR3 is TGTGCCAGTAGTATTGGGAGGGCCACTGAAGCTTTCTTT. Residues: CASSIGRATEAFF. Supplemented by reference TRBV19 and TRBJ1-1, the full variable domain reads DGGITQSPKYLFRKEGQNVTLSCEQNLNHDAMYWYRQDPGQGLRLIYYSQIVNDFQKGDIAEGYSVSREKKESFPLTVTSAQKNPTAFYLCASSIGRATEAFFGQGTRLTVV.

This sequence joins TRBV11-3 and TRBJ2-6, with 10 bases that match TRBD1. CDR3 length: 18 residues. The ends lost 5 bases at V and 1 base at J; junction bases unmatched: 8. The germline CDR1 and CDR2 sequences are SGHNT and YENEEA. This CDR3 reads CASSPGQGVSSGANVLTF. The CDR3 DNA sequence: TGTGCCAGCAGCCCCGGACAGGGGGTTTCTTCTGGGGCCAACGTCCTGACTTTC.